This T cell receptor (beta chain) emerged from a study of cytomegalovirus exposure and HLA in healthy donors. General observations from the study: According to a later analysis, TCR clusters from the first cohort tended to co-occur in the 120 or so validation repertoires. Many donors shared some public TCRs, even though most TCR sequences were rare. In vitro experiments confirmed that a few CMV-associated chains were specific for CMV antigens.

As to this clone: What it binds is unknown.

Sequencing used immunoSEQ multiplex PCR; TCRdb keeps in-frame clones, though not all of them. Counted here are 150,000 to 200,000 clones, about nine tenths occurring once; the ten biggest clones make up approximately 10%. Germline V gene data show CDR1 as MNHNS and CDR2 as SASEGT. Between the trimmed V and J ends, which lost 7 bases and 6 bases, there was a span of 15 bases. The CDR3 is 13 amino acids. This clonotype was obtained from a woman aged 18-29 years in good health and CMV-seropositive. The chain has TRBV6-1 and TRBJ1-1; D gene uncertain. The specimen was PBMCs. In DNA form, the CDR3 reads TGTGCCAGCACCTACAAAGAGAGGGCTGAAGCTTTCTTT. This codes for CASTYKERAEAFF.